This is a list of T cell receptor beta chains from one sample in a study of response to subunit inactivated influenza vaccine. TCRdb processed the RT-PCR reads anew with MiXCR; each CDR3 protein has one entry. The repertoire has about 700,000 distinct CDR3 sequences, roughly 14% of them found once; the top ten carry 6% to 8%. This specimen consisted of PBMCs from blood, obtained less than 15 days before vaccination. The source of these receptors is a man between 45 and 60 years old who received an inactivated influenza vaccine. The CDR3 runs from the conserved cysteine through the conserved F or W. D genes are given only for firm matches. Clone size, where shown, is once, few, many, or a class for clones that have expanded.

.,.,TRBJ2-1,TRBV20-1,TGCAGTGCTAGAGATCTTGGGGGAACCGACAATGAGCAGTTCTTC,CSARDLGGTDNEQFF
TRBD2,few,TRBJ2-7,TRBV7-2,TGTGCCAGCAGCGTGGGAGCAGCGGGAGCGGGCGAGCAGTACTTC,CASSVGAAGAGEQYF
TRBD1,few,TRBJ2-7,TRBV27,TGTGCCAGCAGTTTACGGACAGGGGGGAACTACGAGCAGTACTTC,CASSLRTGGNYEQYF
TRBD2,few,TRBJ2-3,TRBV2,TGTGCCAGCAGTGAGTCTAGCGGAAACACAGATACGCAGTATTTT,CASSESSGNTDTQYF
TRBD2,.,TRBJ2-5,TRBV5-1,TGCGCCAGCAGCTTGGCCATGTCAAGCGGGAGGCAAGAGACCCAGTACTTC,CASSLAMSSGRQETQYF
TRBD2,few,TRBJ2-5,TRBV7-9,TGTGCCAGCAGCTTTGGGCTAGCGGGGGGACAAGAGACCCAGTACTTC,CASSFGLAGGQETQYF
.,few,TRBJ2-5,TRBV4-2,TGTGCCAGCAGCCAAGATAGAAGGGTTCAAGAGACCCAGTACTTC,CASSQDRRVQETQYF
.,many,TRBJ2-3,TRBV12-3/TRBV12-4,TGTGCCAGTACTTTTAACGGGGGCTCAGATACGCAGTATTTT,CASTFNGGSDTQYF
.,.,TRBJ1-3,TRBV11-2,TGTGCCAGCAGCCCCGAGTCCCAGGGTTCTGGAAACACCATATATTTT,CASSPESQGSGNTIYF
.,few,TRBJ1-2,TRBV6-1,TGTGCCAGCATGAGATCAGGGGCACCCTATGGCTACACCTTC,CASMRSGAPYGYTF